These T cell receptor beta chains were read from a single sample in a study of T cells in Graves' hyperthyroidism and ophthalmopathy. MiXCR, run by TCRdb on the multiplex PCR reads, gives a single entry per CDR3 protein. The data show over 550,000 distinct CDR3 sequences, over 15% seen once. Sequenced sample: blood. The receptors were gathered from a woman aged 18-30 years with Graves' hyperthyroidism. The CDR3 runs from the conserved cysteine through the conserved F or W. The D gene is left open where the match is weak. The size of a clone is reported for some rows only, either as once, few or many, or as a class for expanded clones.

TRBJ2-7	TRBV27	few	NA	CASSLLGHGYEQYF	TGTGCCAGCAGTTTATTGGGACACGGCTACGAGCAGTACTTC
TRBJ2-5	TRBV11-2	many	NA	CASSLEGHQETQYF	TGTGCCAGCAGCTTAGAGGGCCATCAAGAGACCCAGTACTTC
TRBJ2-3	TRBV20-1	once	TRBD1	CSARDRDRGFTDTQYF	TGCAGTGCTAGAGACCGGGACAGGGGGTTCACAGATACGCAGTATTTT
TRBJ1-5	TRBV5-5	many	NA	CASSLALTASNQPQHF	TGTGCCAGCAGCTTGGCCCTGACAGCTAGCAATCAGCCCCAGCATTTT
TRBJ2-6	TRBV7-9	NA	NA	CASSGGGGISGANVLTF	TGTGCCAGCAGCGGGGGCGGAGGGATCTCTGGGGCCAACGTCCTGACTTTC
TRBJ2-1	TRBV20-1	NA	NA	CSAGGRASYNEQFF	TGCAGTGCTGGCGGAAGGGCCTCCTACAATGAGCAGTTCTTC
TRBJ2-7	TRBV6-1	NA	NA	CASRPRGLYEQYF	TGTGCCAGCAGACCCCGGGGCCTCTACGAGCAGTACTTC
TRBJ2-3	TRBV11-3	NA	TRBD2	CASSHPPGLAALTDTQYF	TGTGCCAGCAGCCACCCACCGGGACTAGCGGCCCTCACAGATACGCAGTATTTT
TRBJ1-5	TRBV28	NA	NA	CASSSPALRTRNQPQHF	TGTGCCAGCAGTTCCCCAGCCTTACGGACACGCAATCAGCCCCAGCATTTT
TRBJ1-5	TRBV20-1	few	NA	CSARFPSNQPQHF	TGCAGTGCTAGATTTCCTAGCAATCAGCCCCAGCATTTT
TRBJ1-2	TRBV7-2	few	NA	CASSPIIGRDYGYTF	TGTGCCAGCAGCCCGATTATTGGGCGAGACTATGGCTACACCTTC
TRBJ1-4	TRBV19	few	NA	CASRTTGGGEKLFF	TGTGCCAGTAGGACGACGGGAGGAGGGGAAAAACTGTTTTTT
TRBJ2-7	TRBV24-1	few	TRBD1	CATSGNRGYEQYF	TGTGCCACCAGTGGAAACAGGGGTTACGAGCAGTACTTC
TRBJ1-5	TRBV5-5	many	NA	CASSLDRGGIQPQHF	TGTGCCAGCAGCTTGGACCGGGGCGGTATTCAGCCCCAGCATTTT
TRBJ2-5	TRBV3-1	NA	NA	CASSEGHQETQYF	TGTGCCAGCAGCGAAGGACACCAAGAGACCCAGTACTTC
TRBJ2-3	TRBV11-3	NA	TRBD2	CASSLVTGTSGGRTDTQYF	TGTGCCAGCAGCTTAGTAACCGGGACTAGCGGGGGGCGCACAGATACGCAGTATTTT
TRBJ1-1	TRBV12-3/TRBV12-4	many	NA	CASSLSTWGTIGVDTEAFF	TGTGCCAGCAGTTTAAGTACTTGGGGAACCATCGGCGTAGACACTGAAGCTTTCTTT
TRBJ2-4	TRBV4-2	NA	NA	CASSQDFGRGVDIQYF	TGTGCCAGCAGCCAAGATTTTGGCAGGGGCGTTGACATTCAGTACTTC
TRBJ2-7	TRBV27	many	TRBD2	CASRTAKGGGYEQYF	TGTGCCAGCAGAACAGCAAAAGGCGGGGGCTACGAGCAGTACTTC
TRBJ2-4	TRBV7-2	many	NA	CASSSFQGFSAKNIQYF	TGTGCCAGCAGCTCCTTTCAGGGGTTTTCAGCCAAAAACATTCAGTACTTC
TRBJ2-3	TRBV9	few	NA	CASSETGYSTDTQYF	TGTGCCAGCAGCGAGACTGGCTATAGCACAGATACGCAGTATTTT
TRBJ2-7	TRBV12-3/TRBV12-4	many	TRBD1	CASSLIHRGNEQYF	TGTGCCAGCAGTTTAATTCACAGGGGGAACGAGCAGTACTTC
TRBJ2-1	TRBV9	few	TRBD2	CASSEHSVTSGGGANEQFF	TGTGCCAGCAGCGAACACTCGGTCACTAGCGGGGGGGGGGCGAATGAGCAGTTCTTC
TRBJ2-7	TRBV4-2	few	NA	CASSQVAGGGEQYF	TGTGCCAGCAGCCAAGTGGCCGGCGGTGGCGAGCAGTACTTC
TRBJ2-3	TRBV12-3/TRBV12-4	few	TRBD1	CASSLADRRTDTQYF	TGTGCCAGCAGTTTAGCGGACAGGCGCACAGATACGCAGTATTTT
TRBJ2-1	TRBV7-8	many	NA	CASSLTMHNEQFF	TGTGCCAGCAGCCTGACCATGCACAATGAGCAGTTCTTC
TRBJ1-3	TRBV9	few	NA	CASSVAGAGSGNTIYF	TGTGCCAGCAGCGTAGCTGGGGCAGGCTCTGGAAACACCATATATTTT
TRBJ2-1	TRBV12-3/TRBV12-4	many	TRBD2	CASSLDDSGGVYNEQFF	TGTGCCAGCAGTTTAGACGATAGCGGGGGGGTCTACAATGAGCAGTTCTTC
TRBJ1-2	TRBV7-2	NA	TRBD1	CASSRRRTGTGSYGYTF	TGTGCCAGCAGCCGGAGACGAACCGGGACAGGCAGCTATGGCTACACCTTC
TRBJ1-2	TRBV28	many	NA	CASRLDFYGYTF	TGTGCCAGCCGGCTGGACTTCTATGGCTACACCTTC
TRBJ1-1	TRBV6-1	NA	TRBD1	CASLSGTGGAFF	TGTGCCAGCCTCTCGGGGACAGGGGGAGCTTTCTTT
TRBJ2-7	TRBV2	many	NA	CASSVRDRPTYEQYF	TGTGCCAGCAGCGTCCGAGACAGGCCAACCTACGAGCAGTACTTC
TRBJ2-1	TRBV3-1	many	TRBD2	CASSQESGISSYNEQFF	TGTGCCAGCAGCCAAGAAAGCGGGATTAGCTCCTACAATGAGCAGTTCTTC
TRBJ2-1	TRBV10-3	many	NA	CAISEGPLYNEQFF	TGTGCCATCAGTGAGGGGCCCCTCTACAATGAGCAGTTCTTC
TRBJ2-3	TRBV7-9	many	TRBD2	CASSFGLAGTDTQYF	TGTGCCAGCAGCTTCGGACTAGCGGGGACAGATACGCAGTATTTT
TRBJ2-5	TRBV6-1	NA	TRBD2	CASSEGLAGVVEETQYF	TGTGCCAGCAGTGAAGGACTAGCGGGAGTGGTGGAAGAGACCCAGTACTTC
TRBJ1-2	TRBV18	few	NA	CASSTVGGRRNGYTF	TGTGCCAGCTCAACCGTCGGGGGGCGCAGGAATGGCTACACCTTC
TRBJ2-1	TRBV15	NA	NA	CAVEGGPGPYNEQFF	TGTGCCGTCGAAGGGGGGCCGGGACCCTACAATGAGCAGTTCTTC
TRBJ2-2	TRBV19	NA	NA	CASRDISNTGELFF	TGTGCCAGTCGAGACATATCAAACACCGGGGAGCTGTTTTTT
TRBJ2-7	TRBV6-2/TRBV6-3	many	NA	CASSYSITGNPYEQYF	TGTGCCAGCAGTTACTCGATAACGGGGAACCCCTACGAGCAGTACTTC
TRBJ2-7	TRBV7-9	many	TRBD1	CASSRTGDYEQYF	TGTGCCAGCAGCCGAACAGGGGATTACGAGCAGTACTTC
TRBJ2-7	TRBV11-2	many	TRBD1	CASSKGQGLSYEQYF	TGTGCCAGCAGCAAGGGACAGGGGCTCTCCTACGAGCAGTACTTC
TRBJ2-3	TRBV13	NA	TRBD2	CASSFRASGSTDTQYF	TGTGCCAGCAGCTTCAGGGCTAGCGGTAGCACAGATACGCAGTATTTT